This TCR beta chain originates from a study of CD8+CD57+ T cells in acquired aplastic anemia. Turning to the study itself: Yields of DNA that came from sorted CD4+ and CD8+ cells averaged about 3 ug. Sequencing produced an average of approximately 11 million reads per healthy donor for CD4+ cells. Whole-study results and caveats: Researchers report that fewer than 30 CD8+ CDR3 sequences appeared in both patients and controls.

From germline, CDR1 is KGHDR and CDR2 SFDVKD. The CDR3 runs to 12 residues. Trimming shortened V by 6 bases and J by 4 bases, and 6 bases separated the two germline ends. Turning to this clonotype: Its antigen is not known.

TCR beta VDJ and CDR3 were profiled, and genomic DNA was the template. TCRdb re-derived calls from the reads in MiXCR, one entry per CDR3 protein. The sample includes about 220,000 distinct CDR3 sequences, roughly 35% of them seen just once. Sequenced material: sorted CD4+, CD8+, or CD8+CD57+ T cells (not recorded which) from PBMCs. The TCR was taken from a human donor in good health, serving as a control. The chain recombines TRBV24-1 with TRBJ1-5, with D possibly being TRBD1 (5 bases). CDR3 sequence reads: CATSWGNQPQHF. The CDR3 region has the DNA TGTGCCACCAGTTGGGGGAATCAGCCCCAGCATTTT.